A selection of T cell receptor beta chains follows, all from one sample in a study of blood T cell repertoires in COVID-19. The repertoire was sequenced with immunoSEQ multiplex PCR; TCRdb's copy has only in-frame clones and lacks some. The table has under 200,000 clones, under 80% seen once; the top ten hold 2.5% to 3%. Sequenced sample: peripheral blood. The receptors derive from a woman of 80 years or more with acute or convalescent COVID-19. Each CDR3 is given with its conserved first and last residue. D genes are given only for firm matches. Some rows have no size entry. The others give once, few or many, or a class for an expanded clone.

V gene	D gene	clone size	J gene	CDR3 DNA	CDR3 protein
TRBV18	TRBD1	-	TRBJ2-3	TGTGCCAGCTCACCAAGTTTAATGGAGCAGGACAGGGGTTTCACAGATACGCAGTATTTT	CASSPSLMEQDRGFTDTQYF
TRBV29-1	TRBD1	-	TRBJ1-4	TGCAGCGTTGAGGAGACAGGGATAGAAAAACTGTTTTTT	CSVEETGIEKLFF
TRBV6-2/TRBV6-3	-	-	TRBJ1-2	TGTGCCAGCAGTTATCCGCGGGGGCTGGATGGCTACACCTTC	CASSYPRGLDGYTF
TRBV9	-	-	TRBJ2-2	TGTGCCAGCAGCGTCTTCACCGGGGAGCTGTTTTTT	CASSVFTGELFF
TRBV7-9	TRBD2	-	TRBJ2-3	TGTGCCAGCACCGTAACCGGGACTAGCGGCACAGATACGCAGTATTTT	CASTVTGTSGTDTQYF
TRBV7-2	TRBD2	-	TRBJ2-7	TGTGCCAGCAGCTTAGGGGCTAGCGGGAGTTACGAGCAGTACTTC	CASSLGASGSYEQYF
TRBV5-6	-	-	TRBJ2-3	TGTGCCAGCAGCTTGTCCTCCACAGATACGCAGTATTTT	CASSLSSTDTQYF
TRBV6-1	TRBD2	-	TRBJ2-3	TGTGCCAGCAGTGAACGGACTAGCGGCCCCACAGATACGCAGTATTTT	CASSERTSGPTDTQYF
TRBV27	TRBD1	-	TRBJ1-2	TGTGCCAGCAGTTCCGCCGGGACAGGGGCAAGGGGTGGCTACACCTTC	CASSSAGTGARGGYTF
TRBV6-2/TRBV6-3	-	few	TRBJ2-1	TGTGCCAGCAGTCGACCAGACATAGTCGGCTACAATGAGCAGTTCTTC	CASSRPDIVGYNEQFF
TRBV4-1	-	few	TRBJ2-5	TGCGCCAGCGAGGTGGAGACCCAGTACTTC	CASEVETQYF
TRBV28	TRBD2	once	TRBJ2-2	TGTGCCAGCAGTCCTGGGGGACTAGCGGGAGGCTTCGGGGAGCTGTTTTTT	CASSPGGLAGGFGELFF
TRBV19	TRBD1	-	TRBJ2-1	TGTGCCAGTAGTATCGGACAGGGGGCGTTTGAGCAGTTCTTC	CASSIGQGAFEQFF
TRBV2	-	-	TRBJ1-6	TGTGCCAGCAGCGGCGGGACTAGTAATTCACCCCTCCACTTT	CASSGGTSNSPLHF
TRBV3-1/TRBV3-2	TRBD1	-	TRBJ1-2	TGTGCCAGCAGCCAAGATCAGGGGGGAACAGGGGCTGGCTACACCTTC	CASSQDQGGTGAGYTF
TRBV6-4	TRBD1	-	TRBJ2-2	TGTGCCAGCAGACGACAGGGGCAGAACACCGGGGAGCTGTTTTTT	CASRRQGQNTGELFF
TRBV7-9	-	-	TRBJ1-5	TGTGCCAGCAGCGACTTTCGCACTTTAGATGGGCCCCAGCATTTT	CASSDFRTLDGPQHF
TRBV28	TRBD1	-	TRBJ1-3	TGTGCCAGCAGTTTTATGAGCAGGGGGGGAAACACCATATATTTT	CASSFMSRGGNTIYF
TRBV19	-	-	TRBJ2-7	TGTGCCAGTAGTATTCCCGGGACACTCTACGAGCAGTACTTC	CASSIPGTLYEQYF
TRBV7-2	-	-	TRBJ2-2	TGTGCCAGCAGCTTAGCAGAGGTCGGGGAGCTGTTTTTT	CASSLAEVGELFF
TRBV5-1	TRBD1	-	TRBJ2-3	TGCGCCAGCAAAACAGGGGAAGTGACAGATACGCAGTATTTT	CASKTGEVTDTQYF
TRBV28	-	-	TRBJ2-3	TGTGCCAGCAGTTCTAGCCGCGGGTGGGATACGCAGTATTTT	CASSSSRGWDTQYF
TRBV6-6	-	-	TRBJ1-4	TGTGCCAGCAGCCACGAGGGACCGGGGGATGAAAAACTGTTTTTT	CASSHEGPGDEKLFF
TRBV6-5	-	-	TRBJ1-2	TGTGCCAGCAGCAGGGGATCTAACTATGGCTACACCTTC	CASSRGSNYGYTF
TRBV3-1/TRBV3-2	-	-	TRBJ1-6	TGTGCCAGCAGCCCAACCCCCGCTCGACAAACCAGCTCCTATAATTCACCCCTCCACTTT	CASSPTPARQTSSYNSPLHF
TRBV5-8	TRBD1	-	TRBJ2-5	TGTGCCAGCAACGAGGGCCTTGGACAGGGTGAGGAGACCCAGTACTTC	CASNEGLGQGEETQYF
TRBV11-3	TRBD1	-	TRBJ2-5	TGTGCCAGCAGCTTAGCCTATGGGACAGGGGAAGAGACCCAGTACTTC	CASSLAYGTGEETQYF
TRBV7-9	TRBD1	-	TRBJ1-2	TGTGCCAGCAGCTGGACAGGGGGCGCAAACTATGGCTACACCTTC	CASSWTGGANYGYTF
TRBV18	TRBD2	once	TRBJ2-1	TGTGCCAGCTCTCTCCTTCCGACTAGCGGGAGCTCCTACAATGAGCAGTTCTTC	CASSLLPTSGSSYNEQFF
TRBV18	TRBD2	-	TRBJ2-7	TGTGCCAGCTCACCTCAAGCGGGAGGCCGCTACGAGCAGTACTTC	CASSPQAGGRYEQYF
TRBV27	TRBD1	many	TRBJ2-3	TGTGCCAGCGATCCCCAGACAGGGTCCACAGATACGCAGTATTTT	CASDPQTGSTDTQYF
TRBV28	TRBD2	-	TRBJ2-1	TGTGCCAGCACAGGGGGTAGCGGGAGGAATGAGCAGTTCTTC	CASTGGSGRNEQFF
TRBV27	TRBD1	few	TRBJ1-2	TGTGCCAGCAGTTCGACAGGGAGCTATGGCTACACCTTC	CASSSTGSYGYTF
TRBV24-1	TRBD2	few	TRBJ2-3	TGTGCCACCAGTGATCGGACTAGCGGGAGAGGAAATACGCAGTATTTT	CATSDRTSGRGNTQYF
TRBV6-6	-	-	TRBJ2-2	TGTGCCAGCAGTGTTGGTGCACTCGGGGAGCTGTTTTTT	CASSVGALGELFF